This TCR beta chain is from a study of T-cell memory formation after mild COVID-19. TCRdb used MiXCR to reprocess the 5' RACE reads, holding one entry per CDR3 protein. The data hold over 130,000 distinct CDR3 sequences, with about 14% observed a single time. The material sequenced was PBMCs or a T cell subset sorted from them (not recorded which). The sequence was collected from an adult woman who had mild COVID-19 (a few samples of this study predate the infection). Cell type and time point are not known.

CDR3 amino acids: CASGAQGAVTEAFF. CDR3 nucleotide sequence: TGTGCCAGCGGGGCCCAGGGGGCCGTCACTGAAGCTTTCTTT. This chain links TRBV27 with TRBJ1-1, with 8 bases lining up with TRBD1. J was trimmed by 4 bases and V by 8 bases; bases with no gene match: 9. Germline lookup yields CDR1 MNHEY and CDR2 SMNVEV (reference sequence). This CDR3 is 14 amino acids long.